One sample yielded the 9 T cell receptor beta chains listed below, sequenced in a study of blood T cells in healthy people across ages. Through a sample-barcoded 5' primer and a J-beta primer mix, a second PCR was run for about 7 to 12 cycles. TCRdb reanalysed the 5' RACE reads using MiXCR and keeps one entry per CDR3 protein. The sample holds 1,300,000 or so distinct CDR3 sequences, around 59% seen once. The sample taken for sequencing was blood. The receptors here all came from a man aged 18 to 29 in good health.

This sequence joins TRBV6-6 and TRBJ2-3; no firm D call. The CDR3 extends over 12 amino acids. Trimming shortened V by 6 bases and J by 4 bases, and 8 bases separated the two germline ends. Germline loops: CDR1 MNHNY, CDR2 SVGAGI (reference sequence). The CDR3 loop is CASSRAADTQYF. Here the CDR3 DNA reads TGTGCCAGCAGCCGGGCAGCAGATACGCAGTATTTT.

The table lists this clonotype with a few counts. This chain links TRBV4-1 with TRBJ2-5; no clear D. The J call is in doubt because the DNA end fits TRBJ2-7 better. The CDR3 runs to 13 residues. Germline loops: CDR1 MGHRA, CDR2 YSYEKL. CDR3 protein: CASSQVQTTEQYF. CDR3 nucleotides: TGCGCCAGCAGCCAAGTTCAAACCACCGAGCAGTACTTC.

The rearrangement uses TRBV5-1 and TRBJ2-4, with 9 positions matching TRBD2. The J call may be faulty, since TRBJ2-7 better matches the DNA end. CDR3 length: 15 amino acids. Germline V gives CDR1 SGHRS, CDR2 YFSETQ. The chain's CDR3 is CASSTGTSIYYEQYF. CDR3 coding DNA: TGCGCCAGCAGCACCGGGACTAGCATTTACTACGAGCAGTACTTC.

The chain combines TRBV12-3 or TRBV12-4 with TRBJ1-4; weak D call: TRBD1 (6 bases). The CDR3 has 15 amino acids. V was pared by 3 bases and J by 13 bases, with 21 bases between. In DNA, the CDR3 is TGTGCCAGCAGTTTCCGGCCTCTCGTTAGGGGGGGACTGTTTTTT. Translating gives CASSFRPLVRGGLFF.

This clonotype was counted a few times. The CDR3 coding sequence is TGTGCCAGCAGCTTAGCCCGGGGACTAGGGGAGAGCACAGATACGCAGTATTTT. It yields the protein CASSLARGLGESTDTQYF. The chain couples TRBV7-2 to TRBJ2-3; TRBD2 agrees at 8 bases. From germline, CDR1 is SGHTA and CDR2 FQGNSA. The CDR3 extends over 18 amino acids. J gave up 0 bases and V 0 bases, and 8 bases lay outside the gene matches.

On this clonotype itself: At one of its ends the junction is not consistent with the germline gene, which may arise from a read error. J is TRBJ2-1 and V is TRBV12-3 or TRBV12-4, with a weak D call TRBD2 (6 bases). There are 14 residues in the CDR3. Here the CDR3 DNA reads TGTGCCAGCAGGAGGCGATCGGACTACGATGAGCAGTTCTTC. Translation: CASRRRSDYDEQFF.

The V and J genes are TRBV6-2 or TRBV6-3 and TRBJ2-7; D is undetermined. The V gene's germline CDR1 is MNHEY and CDR2 SVGEGT. V lost 7 bases, J lost 2 bases, and 15 bases lay in between. The length of the CDR3 is 14 residues. DNA for the CDR3: TGTGCCAGCACCGAGGACCAGGAACCCTACGAGCAGTACTTC. It codes for CASTEDQEPYEQYF.

This rearrangement joins TRBV6-5 to TRBJ2-7, with TRBD2 identical over 9 bases. Per germline, CDR1 MNHEY and CDR2 SVGAGI. J lost 3 bases, V lost 2 bases, and 5 bases had no gene match. The CDR3 sequence is 15 residues long. CDR3 loop: CASSYATSGYYEQYF. Here the CDR3 DNA reads TGTGCCAGCAGTTACGCGACTAGCGGATACTACGAGCAGTACTTC.

The gene calls are TRBV20-1 and TRBJ2-5; the match to TRBD2 covers 9 bases. J lost 4 bases, V lost 5 bases, and 2 bases had no gene match. Per the germline V gene, CDR1 is DFQATT and CDR2 is SNEGSKA (reference sequence). The CDR3 length is 12 residues. The CDR3 sequence is CSAGSGRETQYF. The CDR3, as DNA: TGCAGTGCTGGTAGCGGGAGAGAGACCCAGTACTTC.